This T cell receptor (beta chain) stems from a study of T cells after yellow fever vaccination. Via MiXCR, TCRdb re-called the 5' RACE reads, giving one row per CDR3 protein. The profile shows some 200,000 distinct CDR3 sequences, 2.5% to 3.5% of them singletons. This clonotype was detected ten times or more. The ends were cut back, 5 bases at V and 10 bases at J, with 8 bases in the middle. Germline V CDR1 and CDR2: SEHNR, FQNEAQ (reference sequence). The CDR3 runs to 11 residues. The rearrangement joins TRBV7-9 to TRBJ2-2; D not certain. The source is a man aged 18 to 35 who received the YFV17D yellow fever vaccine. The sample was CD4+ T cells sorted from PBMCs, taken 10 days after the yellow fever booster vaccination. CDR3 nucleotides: TGTGCCAGCAGCATCTACCAGGAGCTGTTTTTT. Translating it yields CASSIYQELFF.